This T cell receptor (beta chain) came from a study of blood T cell repertoires in COVID-19. In the study overall: Nucleic acid was either cDNA or gDNA, and it came from T cells, B-cell-depleted T cells, or PBMCs.

The CDR3 is 14 amino acids. Per the germline V gene, CDR1 is LNHDA and CDR2 is SQIVND (reference sequence). V lost 6 bases, J lost 2 bases, and 11 bases lay in between. Per the original data handling: Researchers report that nucleated cell counts were estimated from reference gene primer amplification. TCRdb's copy holds only in-frame clones and misses some; the assay was immunoSEQ multiplex PCR. The V and J calls and the clone size are those of that table, but D and trimming were determined from the DNA. The top ten hold approximately 9.8% of the sample, which has around 94,000 clones, about 72% seen once.

The receptor was isolated from a man aged 55 to 70 with active or convalescent COVID-19. This chain links TRBV19 with TRBJ1-3; TRBD1 might be the D (5 bases). The specimen sequenced was peripheral blood. The CDR3: CASRGATAGNTIYF. As DNA, the CDR3 is TGTGCCAGTAGAGGGGCAACGGCTGGAAACACCATATATTTT.